This section outlines one T cell receptor beta chain sequence together with its context. Its antigen remains undetermined. No per-base quality is available; no much larger clone lies one base away. Each collaborating institution followed its own protocols to collect whole blood in K2EDTA tubes. Collaborator samples were shipped for TCRbeta analysis as frozen whole blood, isolated PBMCs, or DNA extracted from either sample type. The sample comes from a study of blood T cell repertoires in COVID-19 (dated by TCRdb to between 2020 and 2021). Background on the whole study: Samples from collaborators originated in the United States, Italy and Spain and spanned both the acute and convalescent phases of COVID-19. The material from the prospective study consisted of cDNA or gDNA derived from T cells, B-cell-depleted T cells, or PBMCs. Deeply sampled blood TCRbeta repertoires from subjects exposed to, actively infected with, or recovered from COVID-19 were included in the dataset. The repertoires were released in a freely available public database meant as a resource for research on the immune response to SARS-CoV-2. Samples were obtained from the ongoing ImmuneRACE study (first 160 participants) and from some 1,300 subjects provided by 6 global collaborators. A de-identified subject ID, COVID-19 status, age in years and sex were almost always included in the sample metadata. Where HLA class I and class II types were available, the types were taken from metadata supplied by the sample provider, not from assay-based typing. Points the paper makes about the study in general: The quantity of clinical and demographic metadata differed by source and by participant and was supplied without curation.

The germline V gene (reference sequence) provides CDR1 LGHDT and CDR2 YNNKEL. Taken from cysteine to phenylalanine, the CDR3 has 16 residues. This entry keeps only the CDR3 DNA: 48 bases, framed from base 1. V is pared back by 0 bases and J by 1 base, with 13 bases lying between the germline termini. The immunoSEQ Assay, a bias-controlled multiplex PCR, was used to amplify TCRbeta CDR3 regions from genomic DNA. Per the authors' processing: Within the assay, amplification of reference gene primers was used to estimate how many nucleated cells each sample contained. To quantify the absolute abundance of each unique TCRbeta CDR3 rearrangement, sequence reads were collapsed and filtered. Productive Simpson clonality was computed per sample as the square root of Simpson's diversity index over productive rearrangements. TCRdb limited this immuneACCESS table to in-frame rearrangements with V and J called. A share of clones is missing; checked studies link under half to unresolved V genes, and the rest is unexplained. V, J and clone size were drawn from that table, and D and trimming were deduced from the DNA. The sample profile shows roughly 110,000 clones; around four fifths of them were found once. Roughly 4.3% of the sample goes to the ten largest clones.

The sequence is built from TRBV3-1 (or the pseudogene TRBV3-2) and TRBJ2-7; a tentative D call is TRBD2 (7 bases match). This TCR was sampled from a man between 70 and 80 years old with acute or convalescent COVID-19. The sample taken for sequencing was peripheral blood. The CDR3 protein is CASSQDRGALSYEQYF. The bases read TGTGCCAGCAGCCAAGATCGGGGGGCCCTATCCTACGAGCAGTACTTC.